This TCR beta chain stems from a study of spatial heterogeneity in lung cancer. Study as a whole: For the average unique TCR and UMI combination, more than 9.5 occurrences appeared in raw reads.

Time point noted: sample taken at primary tumor resection. Material for sequencing was whole RNA from tumor, nontumor lung or frozen PBMC, left unsorted. Samples came from around 70 TRACERx patients with untreated early-stage lung cancer. Germline assignment: CDR1 MGHRA and CDR2 YSYEKL. The CDR3 consists of 15 residues. V was clipped by 4 bases and J by 6 bases; unmatched bases: 10. TCR cDNA molecules were tagged individually, and each one carried a unique molecular identifier. Via MiXCR, TCRdb re-called the 5' RACE reads, giving one row per CDR3 protein. Of approximately 52,000 distinct CDR3 sequences in the sample, approximately 5% were seen once. Points from the study as a whole: Ubiquitous expanded tumor TCRs were observed in blood more at resection than follow-up.

This clonotype is classed as medium-sized. Antigen: not known. The sequence was collected from a male donor with early-stage non-small cell lung cancer. Sample: PBMCs, taken at surgery. The chain carries TRBV4-1 and TRBJ2-5; 8 bases align to TRBD1. CDR3 residues: CASSRVGQGDQTQYF. The CDR3 DNA sequence: TGCGCCAGCAGCCGAGTAGGACAGGGTGATCAGACCCAGTACTTC.